This entry is about one T cell receptor (beta chain). This specimen belongs to a study of T cell changes during pregnancy in multiple sclerosis. The CDR3 totals 12 residues. In germline, CDR1 is MDHEN, CDR2 SYDVKM. V lost 2 bases, J lost 7 bases, and 6 bases lay in between. Assay used: immunoSEQ multiplex PCR; TCRdb lists only in-frame clones, some missing. In the table there are some 74,000 clones, 80% to 95% of which are singletons. This TCR came from a female donor in good health, enrolled as a control in a pregnancy study. The material sequenced was peripheral blood, taken after pregnancy. The rearrangement joins TRBV28 to TRBJ2-1; tentative D call: TRBD2 (5 bases). DNA of the CDR3: TGTGCCAGCAGTTTAAGGGAGAATGAGCAGTTCTTC. Translated, it gives CASSLRENEQFF. Looking up the rest from reference TRBV28 and TRBJ2-1 gives the full variable domain: DVKVTQSSRYLVKRTGEKVFLECVQDMDHENMFWYRQDPGLGLRLIYFSYDVKMKEKGDIPEGYSVSREKKERFSLILESASTNQTSMYLCASSLRENEQFFGPGTRLTVL.